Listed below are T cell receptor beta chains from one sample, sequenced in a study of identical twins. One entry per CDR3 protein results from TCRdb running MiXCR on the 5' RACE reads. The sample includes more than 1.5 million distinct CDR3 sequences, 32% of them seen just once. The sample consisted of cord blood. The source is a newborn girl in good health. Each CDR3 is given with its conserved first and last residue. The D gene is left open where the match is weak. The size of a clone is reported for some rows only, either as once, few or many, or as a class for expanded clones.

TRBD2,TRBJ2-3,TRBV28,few,TGTGCCAGCAGTTTCCTGGGACTAGCGGGAGCCGTGGCAGATACGCAGTATTTT,CASSFLGLAGAVADTQYF
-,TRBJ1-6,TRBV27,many,TGTGCCAGCAGTTTGCGGGGGGATAATTCACCCCTCCACTTT,CASSLRGDNSPLHF
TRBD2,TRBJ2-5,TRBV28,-,TGTGCCAGCAGTTTGGAAATAGCGGGAGCCTTGGTCGATGAGCAGTACTTC,CASSLEIAGALVDEQYF
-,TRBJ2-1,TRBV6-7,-,TGTGCCAGCAGTTACGTAGCGGCCCTCTACAATGAGCAGTTCTTC,CASSYVAALYNEQFF
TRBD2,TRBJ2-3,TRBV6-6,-,TGTGCCAGCAGTTACTTCGGGACTAGCGCCCCTCTCGATACGCAGTATTTT,CASSYFGTSAPLDTQYF
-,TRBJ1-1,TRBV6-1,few,TGTGCCAGCAGTGAAGTGAGGGGGGCCGGAACGAACACTGAAGCTTTCTTT,CASSEVRGAGTNTEAFF
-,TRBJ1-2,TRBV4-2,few,TGTGCCAGCAGCCAAGAGGTAAACACTAACTATGGCTACACCTTC,CASSQEVNTNYGYTF
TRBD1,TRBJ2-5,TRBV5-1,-,TGCGCCAGCAGGGCCCGACAGGGCCAAGAGACCCAGTACTTC,CASRARQGQETQYF
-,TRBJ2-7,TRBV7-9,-,TGTGCCAGCAGCCTCCCAAATACCCCATACGAGCAGTACTTC,CASSLPNTPYEQYF
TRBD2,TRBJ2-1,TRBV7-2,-,TGTGCCAGCAGCCGGACAAGACTAGCGGGAGATAATGAGCAGTTCTTC,CASSRTRLAGDNEQFF
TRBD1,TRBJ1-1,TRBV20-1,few,TGCAGTGCTAGCCACAGGGGATGGACTGAAGCTTTCTTT,CSASHRGWTEAFF
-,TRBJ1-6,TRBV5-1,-,TGCGCCAGCAGCTTGGCGGCCGGGGGGAGCTCCTATAATTCACCCCTCCACTTT,CASSLAAGGSSYNSPLHF
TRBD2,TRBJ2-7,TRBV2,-,TGTGCCAGCAGTGGCCAGCGGGGGTACGAGCAGTACTTC,CASSGQRGYEQYF
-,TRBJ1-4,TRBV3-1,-,TGTGCCAGCAGCCAAGAAAGGTCCAGGACGGACCACCGTTACGTTAATGAAAAACTGTTTTTT,CASSQERSRTDHRYVNEKLFF
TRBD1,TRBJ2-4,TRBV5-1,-,TGCGCCAGCAGCTCGGGACAGGGGGCCAAAAACATTCAGTACTTC,CASSSGQGAKNIQYF
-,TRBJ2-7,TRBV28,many,TGTGCCAGCAGTTTATCTATTACCTACGAGCAGTACTTC,CASSLSITYEQYF
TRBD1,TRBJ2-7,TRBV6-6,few,TGTGCCAGCAGTTACCAACAGGGGGCCTACGAGCAGTACTTC,CASSYQQGAYEQYF
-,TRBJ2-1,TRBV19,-,TGTGCCAGTAGTCCCCTACGAGCCTACAATGAGCAGTTCTTC,CASSPLRAYNEQFF
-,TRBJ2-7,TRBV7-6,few,TGTGCCAGCAGCTTAGTCCTCCGGGGCTTACACGAGCAGTACTTC,CASSLVLRGLHEQYF
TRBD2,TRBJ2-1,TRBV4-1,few,TGCGCCAGCAGCCAAGGGACTAGCCGCTATGAGCAGTTCTTC,CASSQGTSRYEQFF
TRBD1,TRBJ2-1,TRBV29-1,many,TGCAGCGTTGAAGAGGGGACAGGGGACAATGAGCAGTTCTTC,CSVEEGTGDNEQFF
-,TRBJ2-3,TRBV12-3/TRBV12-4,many,TGTGCCAGCAGTTTAAGGAGTGCTAGCACAGATACGCAGTATTTT,CASSLRSASTDTQYF
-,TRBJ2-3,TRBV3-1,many,TGTGCCAGCAGCCAAGAGACAAGCCGAGATACGCAGTATTTT,CASSQETSRDTQYF
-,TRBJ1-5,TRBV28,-,TGTGCCAGCAAGGGGAGCGGCAATCAGCCCCAGCATTTT,CASKGSGNQPQHF
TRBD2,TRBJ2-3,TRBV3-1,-,TGTGCCAGCAGCCATGCTACCGGACTAGCGGGAGGGCCAGATACGCAGTATTTT,CASSHATGLAGGPDTQYF
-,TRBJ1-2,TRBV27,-,TGTGCCAGCAGTCCATGGGGACAAGGGGTAGCTAACTATGGCTACACCTTC,CASSPWGQGVANYGYTF
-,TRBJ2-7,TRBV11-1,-,TGTGCCAGCAGCCCGACTAGTTCGGGCCCCTACGAGCAGTACTTC,CASSPTSSGPYEQYF
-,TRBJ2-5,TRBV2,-,TGTGCCAGCACCCGGGACGGTTCCTACAAGCAGTACTTC,CASTRDGSYKQYF
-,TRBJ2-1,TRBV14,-,TGTGCCAGCAGCCGGCAGGGGCACAATGAGCAGTTCTTC,CASSRQGHNEQFF
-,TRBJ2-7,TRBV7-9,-,TGTTCCAGCAGCCTACAGGGCTACGAGCAGTACTTC,CSSSLQGYEQYF
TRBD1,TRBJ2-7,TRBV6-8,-,TGTGCCAGGGCCGGGACAGGGGTTCGTGAGCAGTACTTC,CARAGTGVREQYF
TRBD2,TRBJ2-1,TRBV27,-,TGTGCCAGCACGACGGGGGCTAGCGGGAGCAATGAGCAGTTCTTC,CASTTGASGSNEQFF
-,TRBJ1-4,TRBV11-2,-,TGTGCCAACAGCTTAGCCACGACTAATGAAAAACTGTTTTTT,CANSLATTNEKLFF
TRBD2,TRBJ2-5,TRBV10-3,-,TGTGCCATCAGCGCACTAGCGGCTAGGGTCGATGAGCAGTACTTC,CAISALAARVDEQYF
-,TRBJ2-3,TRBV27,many,TGTGCCAGCAGTTTAAAGAGGGGGGCAGATACGCAGTATTTT,CASSLKRGADTQYF
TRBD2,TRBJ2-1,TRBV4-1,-,TGCGCCAGCAGCCAAGTTGGTAGCGGGACCTACAATGAGCAGTTCTTC,CASSQVGSGTYNEQFF
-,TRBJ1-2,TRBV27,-,TGTGCCAGCAGTGTACGACAAACTTATGGCTACACCTTC,CASSVRQTYGYTF